This paragraph reports one TCR beta chain. The data were obtained in a study of read filtering for tumor transcriptome and immune sequencing. The overall study: By R-ISS, stages I, II and III held about 8, 17 and 7 patients.

Molecular barcoded adaptors covering alpha/delta and beta/gamma chains were used on about 390 ng RNA. MiXCR, run by TCRdb on the reads, gives a single entry per CDR3 protein. The repertoire holds 30,000 to 45,000 distinct CDR3 sequences, with around 15% as singletons. Germline-derived CDR1 and CDR2 are SGHRS and YFSETQ. CDR3 length: 14 amino acids. The J segment lost 8 bases and the V segment lost 6 bases, leaving 9 bases of the junction unmatched. The specimen was a population of CD138-negative cells sorted from bone marrow. The genes are TRBV5-1 and TRBJ1-1, with 11 bases that match TRBD1. This TCR was recovered from a donor aged 40 or older with multiple myeloma. DNA of the CDR3: TGCGCCAGCAACAGGGGGACAGGGGGGATCGAAGCTTTCTTT. Its translation: CASNRGTGGIEAFF.